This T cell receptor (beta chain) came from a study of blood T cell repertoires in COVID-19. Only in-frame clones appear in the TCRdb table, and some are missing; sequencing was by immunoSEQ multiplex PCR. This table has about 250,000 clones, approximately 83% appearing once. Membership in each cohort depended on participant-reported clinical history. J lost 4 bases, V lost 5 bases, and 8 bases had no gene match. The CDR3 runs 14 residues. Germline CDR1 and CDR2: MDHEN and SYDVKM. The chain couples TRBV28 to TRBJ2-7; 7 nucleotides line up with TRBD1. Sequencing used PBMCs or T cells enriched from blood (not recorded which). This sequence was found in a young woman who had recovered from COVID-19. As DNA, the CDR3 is TGTGCCAGCAGTCGAGACCGGGACAGTTACGAGCAGTACTTC. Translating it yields CASSRDRDSYEQYF.